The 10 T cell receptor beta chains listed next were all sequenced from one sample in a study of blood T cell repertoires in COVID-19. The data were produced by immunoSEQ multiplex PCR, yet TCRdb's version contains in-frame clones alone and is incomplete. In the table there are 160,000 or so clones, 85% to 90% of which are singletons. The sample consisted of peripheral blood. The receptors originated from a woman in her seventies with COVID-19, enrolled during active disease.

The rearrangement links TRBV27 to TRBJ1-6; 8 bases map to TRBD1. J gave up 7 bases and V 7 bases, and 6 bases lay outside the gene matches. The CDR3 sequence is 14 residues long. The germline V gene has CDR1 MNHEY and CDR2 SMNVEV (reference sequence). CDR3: CASTGTGGNSPLHF. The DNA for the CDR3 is TGTGCCAGCACCGGGACAGGCGGGAATTCACCCCTCCACTTT.

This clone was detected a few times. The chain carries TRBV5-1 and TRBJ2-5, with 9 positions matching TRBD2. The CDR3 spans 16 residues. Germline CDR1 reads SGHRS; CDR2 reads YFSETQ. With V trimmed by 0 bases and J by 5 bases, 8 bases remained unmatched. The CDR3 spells CASSLASSGEWETQYF. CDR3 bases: TGCGCCAGCAGCTTGGCTTCTAGCGGGGAATGGGAGACCCAGTACTTC.

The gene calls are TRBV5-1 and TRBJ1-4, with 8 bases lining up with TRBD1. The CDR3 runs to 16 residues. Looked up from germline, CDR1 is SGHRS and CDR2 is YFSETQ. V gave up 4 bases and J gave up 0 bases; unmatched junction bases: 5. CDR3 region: CASSVGQGATNEKLFF. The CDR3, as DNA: TGCGCCAGCAGCGTTGGACAGGGTGCAACTAATGAAAAACTGTTTTTT.

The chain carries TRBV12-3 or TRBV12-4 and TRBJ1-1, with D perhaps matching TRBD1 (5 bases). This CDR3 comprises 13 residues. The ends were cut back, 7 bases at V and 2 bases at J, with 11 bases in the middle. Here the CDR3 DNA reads TGTGCCAGCAAAGGGGCGCCCAACACTGAAGCTTTCTTT. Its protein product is CASKGAPNTEAFF.

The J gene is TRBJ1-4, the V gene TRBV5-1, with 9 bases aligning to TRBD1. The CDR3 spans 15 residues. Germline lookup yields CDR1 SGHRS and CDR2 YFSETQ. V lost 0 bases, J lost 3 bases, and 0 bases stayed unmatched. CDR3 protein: CASSLGDRANEKLFF. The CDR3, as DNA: TGCGCCAGCAGCTTGGGGGACAGGGCTAATGAAAAACTGTTTTTT.

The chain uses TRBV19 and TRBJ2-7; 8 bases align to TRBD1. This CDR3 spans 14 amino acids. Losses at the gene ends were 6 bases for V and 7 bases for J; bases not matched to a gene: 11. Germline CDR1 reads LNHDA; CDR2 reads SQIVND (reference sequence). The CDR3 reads CASSPGTGPGEQYF. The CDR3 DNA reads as TGTGCCAGTAGCCCCGGGACAGGACCTGGGGAGCAGTACTTC.

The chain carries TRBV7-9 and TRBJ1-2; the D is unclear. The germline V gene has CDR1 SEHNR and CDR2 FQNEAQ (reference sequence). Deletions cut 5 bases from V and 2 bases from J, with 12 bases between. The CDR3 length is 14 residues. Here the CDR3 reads CASSPGEGNYGYTF. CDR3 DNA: TGTGCCAGCAGCCCCGGAGAGGGAAACTATGGCTACACCTTC. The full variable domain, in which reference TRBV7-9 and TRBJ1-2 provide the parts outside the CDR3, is DTGVSQNPRHKITKRGQNVTFRCDPISEHNRLYWYRQTLGQGPEFLTYFQNEAQLEKSRLLSDRFSAERPKGSFSTLEIQRTEQGDSAMYLCASSPGEGNYGYTFGSGTRLTVV.

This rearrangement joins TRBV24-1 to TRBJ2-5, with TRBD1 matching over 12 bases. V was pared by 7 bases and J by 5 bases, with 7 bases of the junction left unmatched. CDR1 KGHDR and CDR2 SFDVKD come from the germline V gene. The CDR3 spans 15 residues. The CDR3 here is CATRAWDRGRETQYF. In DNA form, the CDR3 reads TGTGCCACCAGAGCCTGGGACAGGGGGCGTGAGACCCAGTACTTC.

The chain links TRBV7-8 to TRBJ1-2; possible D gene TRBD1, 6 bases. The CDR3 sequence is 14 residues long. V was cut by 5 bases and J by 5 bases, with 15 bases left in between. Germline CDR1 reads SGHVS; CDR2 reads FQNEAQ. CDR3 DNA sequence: TGTGCCAGCAGCACGGACAGTTTGCTATATGGCTACACCTTC. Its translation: CASSTDSLLYGYTF.

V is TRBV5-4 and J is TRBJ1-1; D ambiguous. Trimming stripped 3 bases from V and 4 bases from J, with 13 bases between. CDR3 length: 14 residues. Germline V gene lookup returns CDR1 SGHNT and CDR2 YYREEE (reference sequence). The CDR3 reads CASSSPLRGTEAFF. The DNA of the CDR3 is TGTGCCAGCAGCTCCCCCCTGCGGGGCACTGAAGCTTTCTTT.